The 28 T cell receptor beta chains below all came from one sample that was sequenced in a study of blood T cell repertoires in COVID-19. Using immunoSEQ multiplex PCR, the repertoire was profiled, and TCRdb retains in-frame clones only, with some absent. The sample consists of about 260,000 clones, around four fifths of them appearing once. The sequenced sample was peripheral blood. The source of these receptors is a woman of 80 years or more with acute or convalescent COVID-19.

V gene TRBV18 combines with J gene TRBJ1-4; 7 nucleotides align to TRBD1. The CDR3 covers 15 residues. V shed 5 bases and J 3 bases; nucleotides not matched to a gene: 6. Germline V gene lookup returns CDR1 KGHSH and CDR2 LQKENI. Here the CDR3 reads CASSSDRVPNEKLFF. CDR3 in DNA: TGTGCCAGCTCATCCGACAGGGTGCCTAATGAAAAACTGTTTTTT.

V gene TRBV28 combines with J gene TRBJ1-2; 9 positions agree with TRBD1. Germline V gene data show CDR1 as MDHEN and CDR2 as SYDVKM. With 6 bases clipped from V and 7 bases from J, the junction kept 6 bases outside the gene matches. The CDR3 consists of 13 residues. CDR3 bases: TGTGCCAGCAGATCCCCGGGACAGGGTGGCTACACCTTC. Protein: CASRSPGQGGYTF.

The genes are TRBV28 and TRBJ1-3; 7 bases are a match to TRBD1. Trimming took 5 bases from V and 4 from J; bases not matched to a gene: 8. The CDR3 covers 15 residues. CDR1 and CDR2 (germline): MDHEN, SYDVKM. CDR3 bases: TGTGCCAGCAGTAGCACAGGGGCTGGCGGAAACACCATATATTTT. This sequence encodes CASSSTGAGGNTIYF.

V usage is TRBV18 and J usage is TRBJ1-4; D may be TRBD1 (6 bases). The length of the CDR3 is 14 residues. Germline V gives CDR1 KGHSH, CDR2 LQKENI. V lost 3 bases, J lost 5 bases, and 10 bases lay in between. CDR3 amino acids: CASSPSRGNEKLFF. The CDR3 DNA reads TGTGCCAGCTCACCGAGCAGGGGAAATGAAAAACTGTTTTTT.

This chain joins TRBV6-5 and TRBJ1-2, with 10 nucleotides matching TRBD1. The V gene's germline CDR1 is MNHEY and CDR2 SVGAGI. The CDR3 extends over 14 amino acids. Trimming cost V 9 bases and J 6 bases; bases outside gene matches: 10. CDR3 nucleotides: TGTGCCAGTAAGACAGGGGGCGCTGACGATGGCTACACCTTC. This sequence encodes CASKTGGADDGYTF.

This chain joins TRBV7-3 and TRBJ2-3, with 9 bases that match TRBD2. From germline, CDR1 is SGHTA and CDR2 FQGTGA. V was clipped by 1 base and J by 0 bases; unmatched bases: 8. This CDR3 has 18 residues. The CDR3 DNA reads as TGTGCCAGCAGCTTAAGGGGTTTGGCGGGAGGGAGCACAGATACGCAGTATTTT. Its translation is CASSLRGLAGGSTDTQYF.

This chain uses TRBV7-8 with TRBJ2-1; 8 bases align to TRBD2. This CDR3 is 17 amino acids long. Losses at the gene ends were 1 base for V and 4 bases for J; bases not matched to a gene: 9. The germline gives CDR1 SGHVS, CDR2 FQNEAQ. CDR3 loop: CASSLGPAGEGYNEQFF. In DNA, the CDR3 is TGTGCCAGCAGCTTAGGTCCAGCGGGAGAAGGTTACAATGAGCAGTTCTTC. The full variable domain, in which reference TRBV7-8 and TRBJ2-1 provide the parts outside the CDR3, is GAGVSQSPRYKVAKRGQDVALRCDPISGHVSLFWYQQALGQGPEFLTYFQNEAQLDKSGLPSDRFFAERPEGSVSTLKIQRTQQEDSAVYLCASSLGPAGEGYNEQFFGPGTRLTVL.

The chain is built from TRBV5-4 and TRBJ1-2; possibly TRBD1 for D (6 bases). The CDR3 covers 13 residues. CDR1 SGHNT and CDR2 YYREEE come from the germline V gene (reference sequence). Trimming pared 1 base from V and 5 bases from J, leaving 9 bases between. The CDR3 region has the DNA TGTGCCAGCAGCTTGAACAGGGAGTATGGCTACACCTTC. It specifies CASSLNREYGYTF.

The chain carries TRBV6-5 and TRBJ2-3; TRBD2 agrees at 10 bases. V lost 6 bases, J lost 4 bases, and 7 bases stayed unmatched. Germline values: CDR1 MNHEY, CDR2 SVGAGI. The CDR3 totals 15 residues. The CDR3 protein is CASRTSGTVADTQYF. The CDR3 bases are TGTGCCAGCAGAACTAGCGGGACTGTAGCAGATACGCAGTATTTT.

The chain joins TRBV5-1 to TRBJ2-7; 10 nucleotides line up with TRBD2. Unmatched junction bases numbered 5, after V lost 4 bases and J lost 4 bases. Germline V gene lookup returns CDR1 SGHRS and CDR2 YFSETQ. The CDR3 totals 14 residues. CDR3 region: CASSLSGGAYEQYF. The CDR3 DNA reads as TGCGCCAGCAGCCTAAGCGGGGGGGCTTACGAGCAGTACTTC.

Written as DNA, the CDR3 is TGTGCCAGCAGCCGCCTCTCCGGGACAGGGGCCAACACTGAAGCTTTCTTT. This encodes CASSRLSGTGANTEAFF. This chain links TRBV5-8 with TRBJ1-1, with 10 positions matching TRBD1. Trimming at V came to 4 bases and at J to 2 bases, leaving 11 bases not matched to a gene. Germline loops: CDR1 SGHTS, CDR2 YDEGEE. The CDR3 contains 17 residues.

The table lists this clone with a count of one. V is TRBV5-1 and J is TRBJ2-5; 8 bases map to TRBD2. The germline V gene encodes CDR1 SGHRS and CDR2 YFSETQ. The CDR3 spans 17 residues. V lost 10 bases to trimming and J lost 0 bases; unmatched junction nucleotides: 17. CDR3 nucleotide sequence: TGCGCCGCAGGTGCCCGGGCTAGCGGGCCGGACCAAGAGACCCAGTACTTC. Its translation is CAAGARASGPDQETQYF. The full variable domain, its missing parts supplied by reference TRBV5-1 and TRBJ2-5, is KAGVTQTPRYLIKTRGQQVTLSCSPISGHRSVSWYQQTPGQGLQFLFEYFSETQRNKGNFPGRFSGRQFSNSRSEMNVSTLELGDSALYLCAAGARASGPDQETQYFGPGTRLLVL.

The chain uses TRBV28 and TRBJ1-2; no definite D call. Germline assignment: CDR1 MDHEN and CDR2 SYDVKM. V lost 3 bases to trimming and J lost 5 bases, with 4 bases between them. There are 11 residues in the CDR3. In DNA form, the CDR3 reads TGTGCCAGCAGTTTTCGGTATGGCTACACCTTC. Amino acid sequence: CASSFRYGYTF.

As DNA, the CDR3 is TGCGCCAGCAGCCAAGATAGGGGCCTACCCCTCCACTTT. Translated, it gives CASSQDRGLPLHF. The gene calls are TRBV4-1 and TRBJ1-6; tentative D call: TRBD1 (5 bases). CDR1 is MGHRA, CDR2 YSYEKL, per germline. The CDR3 length is 13 residues. V lost 0 bases to trimming and J lost 12 bases, with 9 bases between them.

The V gene is TRBV20-1, the J gene TRBJ2-5; D perhaps matches TRBD2 (6 bases). CDR1 and CDR2 (germline): DFQATT, SNEGSKA (reference sequence). This CDR3 comprises 10 residues. This chain's CDR3 is CTGGEETQYF. CDR3 nucleotides: TGCACCGGGGGAGAGGAGACCCAGTACTTC.

The chain links TRBV2 to TRBJ2-1; 10 nucleotides line up with TRBD2. The CDR3 extends over 14 amino acids. CDR1 SNHLY and CDR2 FYNNEI come from the germline V gene. V was clipped by 5 bases and J by 5 bases; unmatched bases: 3. In DNA form, the CDR3 reads TGTGCCAGCAGTAGGCTAGCGGGAGACAATGAGCAGTTCTTC. Translation gives CASSRLAGDNEQFF.

CDR3 DNA: TGTGCCAGCAGTTCCCAGGGTGGTTGGGCCGGGGAGCTGTTTTTT. Its protein is CASSSQGGWAGELFF. The chain combines TRBV7-2 with TRBJ2-2; tentative D call: TRBD1 (5 bases). Germline V CDR1 and CDR2: SGHTA, FQGNSA. The CDR3 contains 15 residues. Trimming took off 6 bases at V and 6 bases at J, with 17 bases between the two ends. The whole variable domain, filled in from reference TRBV7-2 and TRBJ2-2, reads GAGVSQSPSNKVTEKGKDVELRCDPISGHTALYWYRQSLGQGLEFLIYFQGNSAPDKSGLPSDRFSAERTGGSVSTLTIQRTQQEDSAVYLCASSSQGGWAGELFFGEGSRLTVL.

This clone was recorded only once. The V and J genes are TRBV5-1 and TRBJ2-2, with D hard to call. Germline V gene data show CDR1 as SGHRS and CDR2 as YFSETQ. Trimming removed 4 bases from V and 5 bases from J, with 6 bases in between. The CDR3 has 12 amino acids. The CDR3 DNA is TGCGCCAGCAGCGAGCCTACCGGGGAGCTGTTTTTT. Residues: CASSEPTGELFF.

The V call is TRBV7-6, the J call TRBJ1-6; TRBD1 matches 9 bases. The germline V gene encodes CDR1 SGHVS and CDR2 FNYEAQ. Trimming cost V 5 bases and J 6 bases; bases outside gene matches: 5. This CDR3 is built from 15 residues. CDR3 amino acids: CASSQGQGTNSPLHF. CDR3 nucleotide sequence: TGTGCCAGCAGCCAGGGACAGGGTACTAATTCACCCCTCCACTTT.

The chain has TRBV5-4 and TRBJ2-5; 8 nucleotides align to TRBD2. Trimming cost V 4 bases and J 2 bases; bases outside gene matches: 10. The germline gives CDR1 SGHNT, CDR2 YYREEE (reference sequence). The CDR3 runs 16 residues. As DNA, the CDR3 is TGTGCCAGCAGCCGGGGGGGAGTGGTGAGACAAGAGACCCAGTACTTC. The encoded protein is CASSRGGVVRQETQYF.

This sequence joins TRBV6-2 or TRBV6-3 and TRBJ1-2; possibly TRBD1 for D (6 bases). The V gene's germline CDR1 is MNHEY and CDR2 SVGEGT. The V end was cut by 2 bases, the J end by 9 bases, with 16 bases between. The CDR3 spans 14 residues. The CDR3 bases are TGTGCCAGCAGTTACCCGAACCCCACAGGGAGCTACACCTTC. Its translation: CASSYPNPTGSYTF.

This clone was seen only a few times. The chain combines TRBV20-1 with TRBJ1-1; D call uncertain. Germline CDR1 is DFQATT and CDR2 is SNEGSKA (reference sequence). This CDR3 spans 12 amino acids. Between the trimmed V and J ends, which lost 3 bases and 3 bases, there was a span of 8 bases. The CDR3 spells CSASLVDTEAFF. CDR3 DNA: TGCAGTGCTAGTCTTGTAGACACTGAAGCTTTCTTT.

J is TRBJ2-2 and V is TRBV6-6; D remains ambiguous. The V gene lost 10 bases and the J gene lost 3 bases, with 9 bases spanning the gap. CDR1 is MNHNY, CDR2 SVGAGI, per germline (reference sequence). This CDR3 is built from 12 residues. In DNA, the CDR3 is TGTGCCACTGGGCAGTACACCGGGGAGCTGTTTTTT. It is translated as CATGQYTGELFF.

V gene TRBV2 combines with J gene TRBJ1-4; maybe TRBD1 (5 bases). The CDR3 is made up of 14 amino acids. V was shortened by 3 bases and J by 8 bases, with 13 bases between the two germline ends. Germline V gene lookup returns CDR1 SNHLY and CDR2 FYNNEI. The CDR3 protein is CASSDHGGGEKLFF. The CDR3 bases are TGTGCCAGCAGTGATCACGGGGGTGGCGAAAAACTGTTTTTT.

This clone has a handful of counts. This chain joins TRBV19 and TRBJ1-5; 9 nucleotides match TRBD1. Germline V gene lookup returns CDR1 LNHDA and CDR2 SQIVND (reference sequence). J gave up 7 bases and V 10 bases, and 11 bases lay outside the gene matches. The length of the CDR3 is 14 residues. CDR3 loop: CATTTGGPGQPQHF. CDR3 sequence (DNA): TGTGCCACAACCACAGGGGGCCCGGGGCAGCCCCAGCATTTT.

The chain joins TRBV24-1 to TRBJ2-3, with 16 bases aligning to TRBD2. The V gene's germline CDR1 is KGHDR and CDR2 SFDVKD. CDR3 length equals 19 residues. J gave up 1 base and V 3 bases, and 6 bases lay outside the gene matches. CDR3: CATSDQSGLAGGGTDTQYF. The CDR3 DNA sequence: TGTGCCACCAGTGATCAATCGGGACTAGCGGGAGGGGGCACAGATACGCAGTATTTT.

The chain employs TRBV11-2 and TRBJ1-5; tentatively, D is TRBD1 (5 bases). The CDR3 spans 15 residues. Per the germline V gene, CDR1 is SGHAT and CDR2 is FQNNGV. Trimming stripped 5 bases from V and 2 bases from J, with 13 bases between. CDR3 protein: CASSSHGAGNQPQHF. In nucleotides, the CDR3 is TGTGCCAGCAGCAGCCATGGGGCGGGCAATCAGCCCCAGCATTTT.

The chain recombines TRBV7-3 with TRBJ2-2, with D perhaps TRBD2 (6 bases). The V end lost 5 bases, the J end lost 3 bases, and 16 bases lay between the germline ends. The germline gives CDR1 SGHTA, CDR2 FQGTGA. The CDR3 is 16 amino acids. The CDR3 spells CASSPALGGHTGELFF. The CDR3 nucleotides are TGTGCCAGCAGCCCTGCGTTGGGGGGACACACCGGGGAGCTGTTTTTT.